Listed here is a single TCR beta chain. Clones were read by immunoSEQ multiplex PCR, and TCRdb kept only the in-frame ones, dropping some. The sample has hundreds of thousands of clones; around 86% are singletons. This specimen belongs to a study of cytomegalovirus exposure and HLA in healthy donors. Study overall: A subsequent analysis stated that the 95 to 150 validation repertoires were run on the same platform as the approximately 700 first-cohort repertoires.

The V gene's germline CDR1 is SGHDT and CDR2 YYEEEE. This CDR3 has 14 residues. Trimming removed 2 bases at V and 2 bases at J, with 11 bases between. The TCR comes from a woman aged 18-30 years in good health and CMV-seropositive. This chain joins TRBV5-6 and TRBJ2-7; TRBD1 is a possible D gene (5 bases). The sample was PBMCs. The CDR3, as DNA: TGTGCCAGCAGCTTCTCCCGACAGACCTACGAGCAGTACTTC. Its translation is CASSFSRQTYEQYF.